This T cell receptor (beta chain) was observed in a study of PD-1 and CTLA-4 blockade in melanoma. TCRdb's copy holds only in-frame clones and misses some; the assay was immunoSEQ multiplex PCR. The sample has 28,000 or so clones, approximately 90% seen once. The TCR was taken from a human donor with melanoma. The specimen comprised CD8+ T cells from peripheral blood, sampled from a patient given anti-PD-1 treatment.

The CDR3 reads CAIKWDRNTGELFF. Written as DNA, the CDR3 is TGTGCCATCAAATGGGACAGGAACACCGGGGAGCTGTTTTTT. V is TRBV10-3 and J is TRBJ2-2; 7 nucleotides match TRBD1. V lost 7 bases, J lost 1 base, and 3 bases stayed unmatched. The CDR3 sequence is 14 residues long. Germline V gene data show CDR1 as ENHRY and CDR2 as SYGVKD.